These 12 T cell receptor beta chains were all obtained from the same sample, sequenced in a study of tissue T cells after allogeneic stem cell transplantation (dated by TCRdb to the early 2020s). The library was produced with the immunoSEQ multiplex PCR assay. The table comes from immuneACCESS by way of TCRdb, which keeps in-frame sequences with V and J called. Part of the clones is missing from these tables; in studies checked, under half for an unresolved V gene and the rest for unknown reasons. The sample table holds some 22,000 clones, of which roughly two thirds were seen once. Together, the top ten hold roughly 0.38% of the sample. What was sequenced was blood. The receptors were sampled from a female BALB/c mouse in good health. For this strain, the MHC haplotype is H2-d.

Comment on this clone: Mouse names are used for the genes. CDR3 loop: CASSIAGANTEVFF. The sequenced CDR3 bases are TGTGCCAGCAGTATTGCCGGGGCAAACACAGAAGTCTTC. V gene TRBV19 combines with J gene TRBJ1-1; no firm D call. The CDR3 extends 1 residue past the end of the read, so its final part is completed from the germline J gene. Germline V gives CDR1 FNHDT, CDR2 SITEND (reference sequence). CDR3 length equals 14 residues. V lost 2 bases and J 0 bases, leaving 8 bases between the germline ends.

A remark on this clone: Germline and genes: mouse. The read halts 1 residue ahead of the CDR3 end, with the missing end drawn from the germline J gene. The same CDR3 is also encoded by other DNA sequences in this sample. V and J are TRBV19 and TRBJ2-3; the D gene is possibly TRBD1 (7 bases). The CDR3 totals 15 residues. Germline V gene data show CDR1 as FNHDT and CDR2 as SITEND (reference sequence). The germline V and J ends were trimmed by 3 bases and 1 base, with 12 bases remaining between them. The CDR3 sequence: CASSRRGRGAETLYF. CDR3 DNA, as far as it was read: TGTGCCAGCAGTAGAAGGGGGCGGGGTGCAGAAACGCTGTAT.

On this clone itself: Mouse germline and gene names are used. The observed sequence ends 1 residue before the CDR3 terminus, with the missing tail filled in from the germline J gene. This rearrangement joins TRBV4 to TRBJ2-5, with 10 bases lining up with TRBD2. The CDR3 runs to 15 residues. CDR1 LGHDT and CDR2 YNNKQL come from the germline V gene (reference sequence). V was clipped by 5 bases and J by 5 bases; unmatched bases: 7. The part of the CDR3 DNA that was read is TGTGCCAGCAGCCTTCGACTGGGGGGACGAGACACCCAGTAC. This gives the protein CASSLRLGGRDTQY. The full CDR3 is CASSLRLGGRDTQYF.

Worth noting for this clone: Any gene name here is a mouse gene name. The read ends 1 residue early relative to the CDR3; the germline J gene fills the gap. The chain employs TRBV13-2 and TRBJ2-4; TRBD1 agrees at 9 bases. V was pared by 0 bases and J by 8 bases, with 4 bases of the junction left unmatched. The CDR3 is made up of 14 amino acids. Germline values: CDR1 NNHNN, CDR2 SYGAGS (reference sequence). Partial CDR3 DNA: TGTGCCAGCGGTGATGCAGGGACAGGGTTCACCTTGTAC. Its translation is CASGDAGTGFTLY. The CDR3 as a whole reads CASGDAGTGFTLYF.

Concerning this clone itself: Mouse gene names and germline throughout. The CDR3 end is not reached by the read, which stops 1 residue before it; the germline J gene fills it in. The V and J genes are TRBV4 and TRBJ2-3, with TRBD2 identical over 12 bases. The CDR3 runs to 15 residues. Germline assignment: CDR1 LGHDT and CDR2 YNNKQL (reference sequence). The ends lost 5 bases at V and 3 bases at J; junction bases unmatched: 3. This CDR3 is CASSQDWGGAETLYF. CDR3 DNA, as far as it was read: TGTGCCAGCAGCCAGGACTGGGGGGGAGCAGAAACGCTGTAT.

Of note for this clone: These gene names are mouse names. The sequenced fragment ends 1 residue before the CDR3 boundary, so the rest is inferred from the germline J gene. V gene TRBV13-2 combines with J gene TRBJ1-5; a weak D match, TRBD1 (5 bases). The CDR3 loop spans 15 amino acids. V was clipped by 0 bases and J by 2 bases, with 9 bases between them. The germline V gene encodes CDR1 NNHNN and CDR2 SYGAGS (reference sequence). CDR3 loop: CASGDARDDNQAPLF. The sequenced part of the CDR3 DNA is TGTGCCAGCGGTGATGCCAGGGATGACAACCAGGCTCCGCTT.

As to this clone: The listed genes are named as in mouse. The sequenced part of the CDR3 DNA is TGTGCCAGCAGCTATCAGGGGAGTCAAAACACCTTGTAC. This encodes CASSYQGSQNTLY. The full-length CDR3 reads as CASSYQGSQNTLYF. This rearrangement joins TRBV4 to TRBJ2-4; D may be TRBD1 (6 bases). The read gets to within 1 residue of the CDR3 end, and the germline J gene fills in the rest. Germline CDR1 and CDR2: LGHDT and YNNKQL (reference sequence). The CDR3 is 14 amino acids. V lost 3 bases and J lost 0, with 7 bases in between.

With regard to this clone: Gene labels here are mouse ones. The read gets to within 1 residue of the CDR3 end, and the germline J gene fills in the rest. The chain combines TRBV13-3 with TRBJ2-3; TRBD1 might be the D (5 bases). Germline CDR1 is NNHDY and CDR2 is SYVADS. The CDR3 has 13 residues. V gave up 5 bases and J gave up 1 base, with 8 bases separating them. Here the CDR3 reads CASRARGAETLYF. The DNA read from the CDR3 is TGTGCCAGCAGAGCCAGGGGTGCAGAAACGCTGTAT.

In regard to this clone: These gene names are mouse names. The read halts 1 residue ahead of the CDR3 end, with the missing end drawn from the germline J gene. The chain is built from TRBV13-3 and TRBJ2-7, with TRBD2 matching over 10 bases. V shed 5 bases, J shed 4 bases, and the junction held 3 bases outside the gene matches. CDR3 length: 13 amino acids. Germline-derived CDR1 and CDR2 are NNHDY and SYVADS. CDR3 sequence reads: CASRPGLGYEQYF. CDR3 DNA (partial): TGTGCCAGCAGGCCGGGACTGGGGTATGAACAGTAC.

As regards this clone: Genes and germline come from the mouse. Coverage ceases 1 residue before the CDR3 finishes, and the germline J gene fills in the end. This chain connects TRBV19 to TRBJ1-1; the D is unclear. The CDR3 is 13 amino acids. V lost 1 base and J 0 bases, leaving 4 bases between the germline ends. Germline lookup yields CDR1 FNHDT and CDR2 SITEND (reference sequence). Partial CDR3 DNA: TGTGCCAGCAGTATACAGACAAACACAGAAGTCTTC. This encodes CASSIQTNTEVF. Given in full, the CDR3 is CASSIQTNTEVFF.

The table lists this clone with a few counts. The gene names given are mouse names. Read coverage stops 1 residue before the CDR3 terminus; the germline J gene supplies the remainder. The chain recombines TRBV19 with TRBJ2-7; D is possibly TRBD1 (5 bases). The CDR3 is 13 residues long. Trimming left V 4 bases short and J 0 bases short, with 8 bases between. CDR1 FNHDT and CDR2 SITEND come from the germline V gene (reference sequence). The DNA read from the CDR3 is TGTGCCAGCAGTTACGACAGCTCCTATGAACAGTAC. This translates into CASSYDSSYEQY. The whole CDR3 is CASSYDSSYEQYF.

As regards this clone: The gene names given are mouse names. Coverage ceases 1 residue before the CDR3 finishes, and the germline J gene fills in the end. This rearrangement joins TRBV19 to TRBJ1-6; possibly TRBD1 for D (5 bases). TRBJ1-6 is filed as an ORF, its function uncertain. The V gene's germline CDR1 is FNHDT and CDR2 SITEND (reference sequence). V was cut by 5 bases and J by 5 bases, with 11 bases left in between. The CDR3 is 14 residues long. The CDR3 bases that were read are TGTGCCAGCAGCACCCCGGACAATAATTCGCCCCTCTAC. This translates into CASSTPDNNSPLY. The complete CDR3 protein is CASSTPDNNSPLYF.